This TCR beta chain was recovered during a study of T cells in Graves' hyperthyroidism and ophthalmopathy. Study-level background: Peripheral blood specimens were obtained at initial diagnosis, prior to any treatment.

TCR beta CDR3 regions were amplified from RNA transcripts. In the first-round RT-PCR of the TCR CDR3, the HTBI primer set was used. MiXCR, run by TCRdb on the multiplex PCR reads, gives a single entry per CDR3 protein. Seen here are approximately 530,000 distinct CDR3 sequences, 16% observed once, and the top ten hold about 20%. Together with thyroid ultrasound, orbital computed tomography, serum thyroxine and TRAb, clinical symptoms were used for diagnoses. This clonotype was seen repeatedly, ten times or more. V was pared by 0 bases and J by 12 bases, with 4 bases of the junction left unmatched. The length of the CDR3 is 13 residues.

The sample was blood. This receptor was identified in a woman aged 18-35 years with Graves' hyperthyroidism. The chain links TRBV12-3 or TRBV12-4 to TRBJ2-1; 8 bases agree with TRBD1. The CDR3 is CASSLARTGGQFF. Here the CDR3 DNA reads TGTGCCAGCAGTTTAGCGAGAACAGGGGGGCAGTTCTTC.